This record looks at one T cell receptor (beta chain) sequence and its context. The antigen this receptor binds is unknown. No much larger clonotype is one base removed from it; base qualities were not supplied. This entry is derived from a study of chemoradiotherapy in HPV16-positive cancers (dated by TCRdb to about 2022). Notes on the research overall: Candidate HPV-specific T-cell clones and common TCR motifs were defined through functional T-cell assays on cells from a couple of HPV16-positive patients. The study set out to ask whether T-cell immunity against the HPV oncoproteins E6 and E7 changes over the course of chemoradiotherapy and whether that immunity affects survival. TCR repertoires from roughly 93 patients with HPV-related cancers were then used to track the candidate HPV-specific TCRs and motifs. Here is what the overall study found, with its caveats: Expansion of candidate HPV-specific clones and E7-related TCR motifs was observed in the tumor microenvironment during treatment, whereas no such expansion was observed for non-HPV-specific T cells. Improved recurrence-free survival in HPV16-positive patients was associated with expansion of HPV-responsive T cells during chemoradiotherapy. Only two HPV16-positive patients were used to derive the functional definition of HPV-specific T cells, and the survival association was reported for HPV16-positive patients.

Because repertoires were sampled repeatedly during chemoradiotherapy, clonal expansion in the tumor microenvironment could be followed. To prepare the library, the immunoSEQ multiplex PCR assay was applied. Sourced from immuneACCESS, this table was stored by TCRdb with only in-frame sequences that have V and J called. A share of the clones is absent; for the studies checked, an unresolved V gene accounts for under half, and the remainder has no known explanation. Within this sample are 2,000 to 2,500 clones, with roughly 84% of them counted one time only. Over 2.5% of the sample lies in the top ten. Counted from cysteine to phenylalanine, this CDR3 has 16 amino acids. Of the read, only the CDR3 DNA is kept; its 48 bases are in frame from base 1. CDR1 is given as SGHVS and CDR2 as FNYEAQ, both from the germline V gene. The junction shows trimming of 3 bases on V and 6 bases on J, and the gene matches do not reach 10 bases of it.

The specimen was tumor tissue, collected from a patient who underwent chemoradiotherapy. The rearrangement joined TRBV7-6 to TRBJ2-1; a stretch of 8 junction bases matches TRBD2. The sequence came from a human donor with HPV-associated anogenital cancer. The CDR3 protein is CASSFKPGLDGNEQFF. The sequenced DNA: TGTGCCAGCAGCTTTAAACCGGGACTAGACGGCAATGAGCAGTTCTTC. This CDR3, with the reference TRBV7-6 and TRBJ2-1 proteins standing in past its ends, gives the full variable domain GAGVSQSPRYKVTKRGQDVALRCDPISGHVSLYWYRQALGQGPEFLTYFNYEAQQDKSGLPNDRFSAERPEGSISTLTIQRTEQRDSAMYRCASSFKPGLDGNEQFFGPGTRLTVL.